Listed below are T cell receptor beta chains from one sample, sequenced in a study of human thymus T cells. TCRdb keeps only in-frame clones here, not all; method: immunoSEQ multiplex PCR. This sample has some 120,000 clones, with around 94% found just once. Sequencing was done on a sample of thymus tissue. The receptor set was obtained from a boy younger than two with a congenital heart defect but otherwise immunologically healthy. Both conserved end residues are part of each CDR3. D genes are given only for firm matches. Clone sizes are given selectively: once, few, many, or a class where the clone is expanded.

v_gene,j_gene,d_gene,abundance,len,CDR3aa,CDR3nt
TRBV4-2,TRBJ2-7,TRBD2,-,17,CASSQVPTSGGVYEQYF,TGTGCCAGCAGCCAAGTCCCGACTAGCGGGGGGGTGTACGAGCAGTACTTC
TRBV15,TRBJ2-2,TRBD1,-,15,CATSSRDRGLRELFF,TGTGCCACCAGCTCCCGGGACAGGGGGCTTAGGGAGCTGTTTTTT
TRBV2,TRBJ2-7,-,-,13,CASSDSKGYEQYF,TGTGCCAGCAGTGATTCGAAAGGTTACGAGCAGTACTTC
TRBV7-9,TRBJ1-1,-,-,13,CASSLGPTTEAFF,TGTGCCAGCAGCTTAGGTCCCACCACTGAAGCTTTCTTT
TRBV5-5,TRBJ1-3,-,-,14,CASSFRGAGNTIYF,TGTGCCAGCAGCTTCAGGGGAGCTGGAAACACCATATATTTT
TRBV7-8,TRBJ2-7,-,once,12,CASSPSEGDSYF,TGTGCCAGCAGCCCCAGTGAAGGTGACTCGTACTTC
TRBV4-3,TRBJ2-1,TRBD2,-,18,CASSQFSSTSGGYNEQFF,TGCGCCAGCAGCCAATTTAGTTCGACTAGCGGGGGTTACAATGAGCAGTTCTTC
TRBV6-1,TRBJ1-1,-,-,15,CASSTRTPGDTEAFF,TGTGCCAGCAGTACGAGGACACCAGGGGACACTGAAGCTTTCTTT
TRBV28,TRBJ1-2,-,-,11,CASSSYRGYTF,TGTGCCAGCAGTTCATACAGGGGCTACACCTTC
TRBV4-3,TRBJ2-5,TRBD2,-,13,CASSPRTRGTQYF,TGCGCCAGCAGCCCTCGGACTAGAGGGACCCAGTACTTC
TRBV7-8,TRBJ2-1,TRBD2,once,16,CASSLGLAGGPNEQFF,TGTGCCAGCAGCTTAGGACTAGCGGGGGGCCCCAATGAGCAGTTCTTC
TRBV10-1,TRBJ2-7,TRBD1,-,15,CASSTGTSPGGEQYF,TGCGCCAGCAGTACCGGGACCTCCCCAGGGGGCGAGCAGTACTTC
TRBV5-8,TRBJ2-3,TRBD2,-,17,CASSLDRTRPTTDTQYF,TGTGCCAGCAGCTTGGACCGGACTAGGCCAACCACAGATACGCAGTATTTT
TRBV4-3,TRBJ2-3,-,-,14,CASREDAKNRTQYF,TGCGCCAGCAGGGAGGACGCGAAAAACAGGACGCAGTATTTT
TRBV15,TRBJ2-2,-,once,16,CATSRDRGALTGELFF,TGTGCCACCAGCAGAGATCGGGGGGCCCTCACCGGGGAGCTGTTTTTT
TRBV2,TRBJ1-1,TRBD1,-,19,CASSERGDRGYASNTEAFF,TGTGCCAGCAGTGAACGGGGGGACAGGGGGTACGCGTCTAACACTGAAGCTTTCTTT
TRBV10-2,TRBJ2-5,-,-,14,CASSPKRNQETQYF,TGCGCCAGCAGCCCCAAGCGGAACCAAGAGACCCAGTACTTC
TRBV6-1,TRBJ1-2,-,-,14,CASVGQGGYYGYTF,TGTGCCAGCGTCGGTCAGGGCGGCTACTATGGCTACACCTTC
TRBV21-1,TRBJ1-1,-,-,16,CARARRQGEVGTEAFF,TGTGCCAGGGCAAGACGACAGGGTGAGGTGGGGACTGAAGCTTTCTTT
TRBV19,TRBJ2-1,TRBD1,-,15,CASIISGDREGEQFF,TGTGCCAGTATCATTTCCGGGGACAGGGAGGGTGAGCAGTTCTTC
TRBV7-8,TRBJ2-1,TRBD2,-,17,CASSSIGLAGLPYEQFF,TGTGCCAGCAGCTCGATCGGACTAGCGGGGCTGCCCTATGAGCAGTTCTTC
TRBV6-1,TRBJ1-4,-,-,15,CASSESRTRNGKLFF,TGTGCCAGCAGTGAATCTCGGACCCGTAATGGGAAACTGTTTTTT
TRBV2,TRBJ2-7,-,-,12,CASSDTGFEQYF,TGTGCCAGCAGTGACACAGGGTTCGAGCAGTACTTC
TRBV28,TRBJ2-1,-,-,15,CASSLDISSYNEQFF,TGTGCCAGCAGTTTAGACATTAGCTCCTACAATGAGCAGTTCTTC
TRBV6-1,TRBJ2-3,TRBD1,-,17,CASSGTGGRHLADTQYF,TGTGCCAGCAGTGGGACAGGGGGCCGTCATTTAGCAGATACGCAGTATTTT
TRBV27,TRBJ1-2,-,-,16,CASSPTSPQGFGGYTF,TGTGCCAGCAGTCCCACTAGCCCTCAGGGGTTTGGGGGCTACACCTTC
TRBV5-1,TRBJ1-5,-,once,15,CASSLGGTSNQPQHF,TGCGCCAGCAGCTTGGGAGGGACGAGCAATCAGCCCCAGCATTTT
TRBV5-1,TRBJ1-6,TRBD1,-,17,CASSQGQASSYNSPLHF,TGCGCCAGCAGCCAGGGACAGGCGAGCTCCTATAATTCACCCCTCCACTTT
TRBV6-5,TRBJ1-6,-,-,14,CAGCQGTRHSPLHF,TGTGCCGGATGTCAGGGGACCCGGCATTCACCCCTCCACTTT
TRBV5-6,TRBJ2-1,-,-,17,CASSLLGDRRQYNEQFF,TGTGCCAGCAGCTTGCTAGGGGACCGCCGACAATACAATGAGCAGTTCTTC
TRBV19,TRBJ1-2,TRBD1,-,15,CASQPRDRANYGYTF,TGTGCCAGCCAGCCCCGGGACAGGGCTAACTATGGCTACACCTTC
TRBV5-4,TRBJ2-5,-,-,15,CASSHLTAYQETQYF,TGTGCCAGCAGCCATTTAACGGCCTACCAAGAGACCCAGTACTTC
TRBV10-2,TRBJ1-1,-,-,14,CASSDGQRDLEAFF,TGCGCCAGCAGTGATGGACAGCGAGACCTCGAAGCTTTCTTT
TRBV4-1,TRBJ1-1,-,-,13,CASSLKWGYEAFF,TGCGCCAGCAGCCTCAAATGGGGCTACGAAGCTTTCTTT
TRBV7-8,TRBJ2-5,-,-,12,CASSLELGRQYF,TGTGCCAGCAGCTTAGAATTGGGGCGGCAGTACTTC
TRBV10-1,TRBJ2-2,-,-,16,CASSESTGNNTGELFF,TGCGCCAGCAGTGAGTCGACCGGGAATAACACCGGGGAGCTGTTTTTT
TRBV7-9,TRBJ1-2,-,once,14,CASTLGGYGYGYTF,TGTGCCAGCACCTTAGGGGGGTACGGCTATGGCTACACCTTC
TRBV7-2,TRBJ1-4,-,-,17,CASSLDETIPPEEKLFF,TGTGCCAGCAGCTTAGATGAGACCATCCCTCCGGAGGAAAAACTGTTTTTT
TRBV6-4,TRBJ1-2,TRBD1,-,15,CASPVPDRVDYGYTF,TGTGCCAGTCCAGTCCCGGACAGGGTGGACTATGGCTACACCTTC